This paragraph reports one TCR beta chain. This sample stems from a study of blood T cell repertoires in COVID-19. About the research overall: Recovery meant two consecutive negative NP/OP PCR tests, professional clearance, or resolved symptoms. Collection of acute and convalescent COVID-19 samples took place in the United States, Italy and Spain.

Participants, about 18 to 90 years old, spanned some 23 US areas. The study assigned cohorts using participant-reported clinical history. Sequencing was performed with immunoSEQ multiplex PCR; in TCRdb, only in-frame clones are kept and a portion is missing. The sample includes approximately 360,000 clones, 87% of them seen just once. V shed 5 bases and J 1 base; nucleotides not matched to a gene: 4. In germline, CDR1 is SGHTA, CDR2 FQGTGA. The CDR3 has 15 residues. Specimen: PBMCs or T cells enriched from blood (not recorded which). The sequence was obtained from a middle-aged man in a cohort exposed to, infected with or recovered from COVID-19 (not recorded which). This chain joins TRBV7-3 and TRBJ2-7, with 11 bases lining up with TRBD2. The CDR3 nucleotides read TGTGCCAGCAGCACGCTAGCGGGAGGTTCCTACGAGCAGTACTTC. It specifies CASSTLAGGSYEQYF.